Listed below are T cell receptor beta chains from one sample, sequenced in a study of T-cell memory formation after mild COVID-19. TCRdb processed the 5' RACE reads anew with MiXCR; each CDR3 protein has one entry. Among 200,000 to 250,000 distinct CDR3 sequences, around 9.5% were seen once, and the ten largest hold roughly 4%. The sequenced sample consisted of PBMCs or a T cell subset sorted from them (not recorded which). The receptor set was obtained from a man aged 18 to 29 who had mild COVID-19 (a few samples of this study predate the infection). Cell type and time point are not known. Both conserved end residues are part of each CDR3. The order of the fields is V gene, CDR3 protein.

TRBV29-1,CSVPEIRTNRGANYGYTF
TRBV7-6,CASSLALVPYNEQFF
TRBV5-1,CASSLNYEQYF
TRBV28,CASRSPNTDTQYF
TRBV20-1,CSAHTSGGAALYEQYF
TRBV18,CASSPRIQRGNPDTQYF
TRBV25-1,CASSEFHPYYEQYF
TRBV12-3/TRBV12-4,CASSTTSGGLRETQYF
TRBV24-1,CATSTFDGVGDEQFF
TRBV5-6,CASSPVTALSSQETQYF
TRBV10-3,CAISAGQAANTGELFF
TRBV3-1,CASSHSDRGHNSPLHF
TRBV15,CATSRAGRDEQFF
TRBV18,CASSPPLGLNTEAFF
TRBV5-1,CASSLMRSGRSGYEQYF
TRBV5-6,CASSQIDRDEETQYF
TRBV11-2,CASSLDSGTGTYGYTF
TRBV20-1,CSATRQPSTDTQYF
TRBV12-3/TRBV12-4,CASSPPHGGAGELFF
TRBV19,CASRGLTGTEAFF
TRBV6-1,CASSENGGSGTDTQYF
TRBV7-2,CASSSRGRDSPLHF
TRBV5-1,CASSFSRGATDEQFF
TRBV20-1,CSAGPLPIGGKETQYF
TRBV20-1,CSAPRASGGDTQYF
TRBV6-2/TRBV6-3,CASSRILYEQYF
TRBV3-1,CASSPDRANYGYTF
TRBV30,CAWKYLNYGYTF
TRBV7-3,CASSLTGETGTSPLHF
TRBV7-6,CASSRLAGGNTGELFF
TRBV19,CASSMEGLHGYTF
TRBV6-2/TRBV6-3,CASSYRGSSWRGGTEAFF
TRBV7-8,CASSLMGQGSYGYTF
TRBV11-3,CASSPGQGINSGQFF
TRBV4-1,CASSLTHLNTEAFF
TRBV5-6,CASSLPGLARETQYF
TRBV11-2,CASSPGLGRGGWNEQFF
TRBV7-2,CASSLSRGGSGANVLTF
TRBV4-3,CASSQDPQGNTGELFF
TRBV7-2,CASSLRYEQYF
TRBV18,CASSLLAGLRQETQYF
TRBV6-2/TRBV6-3,CASSKEGGQPQHF
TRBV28,CASSSGTSSYNEQFF
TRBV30,CAWSSNPPETQYF
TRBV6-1,CASSEGHRETQYF
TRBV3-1,CASSQGFQGGQETQYF
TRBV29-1,CSANSAETQYF
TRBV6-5,CASRQLQGAKGYTF